This T cell receptor (beta chain) emerged from a study of post-analysis software for immune sequencing data. Germline V lookup: CDR1 MNHEY, CDR2 SMNVEV (reference sequence). The CDR3 sequence is 14 residues long. V lost 8 bases and J lost 8, with 21 bases in between. The sample holds many counts of this clonotype. Its antigen is unknown. Libraries were made from TCR beta cDNA, and they carried unique molecular identifiers. TCRdb reanalysed the PCR reads using MiXCR and keeps one entry per CDR3 protein. The table has around 180,000 distinct CDR3 sequences, 25% to 35% seen once. The study's findings and limits: The study found TRBV5-6, TRBV5-1 and TRBV20-1 among five or six TRBV segments more frequent in patients than controls.

The rearrangement links TRBV27 to TRBJ1-1; D is possibly TRBD1 (5 bases). The sequenced material came from blood. The receptor was isolated from a girl aged 10-17 years with multiple sclerosis. DNA of the CDR3: TGTGCCAGCGGAATCAGGGCTTGGCAAGAAGAAGCTTTCTTT. The encoded protein is CASGIRAWQEEAFF.